This T cell receptor (beta chain) was captured in a study of cytomegalovirus exposure and HLA in healthy donors. V was clipped by 1 base and J by 2 bases, with 14 bases between them. CDR1 is SGHRS, CDR2 YFSETQ, per germline. This CDR3 is 16 amino acids long. PCR employed 60 Vbeta and 13 Jbeta primers. Profiled with immunoSEQ multiplex PCR; TCRdb holds only in-frame clones, not every one. The sample yields 200,000 or so clones, 75% to 80% seen once. General study results and limits: Exclusion as indistinguishable affected some V segments, including TRBV6-2 and TRBV6-3.

Of note for this clone: Antigen specificity is unknown.

Input material: PBMCs. This TCR was sampled from a woman aged 25 to 39 in good health and CMV-seropositive. The chain recombines TRBV5-1 with TRBJ2-3; possibly TRBD2 for D (5 bases). CDR3 loop: CASSLSPSPFTDTQYF. CDR3 bases: TGCGCCAGCAGCTTGTCTCCTAGCCCTTTCACAGATACGCAGTATTTT.